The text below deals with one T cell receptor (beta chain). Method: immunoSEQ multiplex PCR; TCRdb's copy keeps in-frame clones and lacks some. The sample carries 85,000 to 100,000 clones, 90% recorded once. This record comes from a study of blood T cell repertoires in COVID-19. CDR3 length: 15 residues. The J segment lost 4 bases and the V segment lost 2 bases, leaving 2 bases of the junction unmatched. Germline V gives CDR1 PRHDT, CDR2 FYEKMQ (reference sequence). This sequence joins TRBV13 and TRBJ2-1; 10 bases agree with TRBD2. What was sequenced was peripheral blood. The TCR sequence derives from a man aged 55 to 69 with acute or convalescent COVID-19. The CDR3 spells CASSLTSGDYNEQFF. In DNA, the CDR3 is TGTGCCAGCAGCTTAACTAGCGGGGATTACAATGAGCAGTTCTTC.